The next 8 T cell receptor beta chains were all read from a single sample in a study of T cell responses to AZD1222 COVID-19 vaccine. Only in-frame clones appear in the TCRdb table, and some are missing; sequencing was by immunoSEQ multiplex PCR. The sample has about 140,000 clones; 80% to 95% are singletons. Sequenced material: peripheral blood, taken on day 0 of AZD1222 vaccination. The receptor source for this set is an adult in good health.

This clone occurred many times. V is TRBV29-1 and J is TRBJ1-2; no definite D call. The CDR3 contains 13 residues. Germline-derived CDR1 and CDR2 are SQVTM and ANQGSEA. V dropped 4 bases and J dropped 0 bases, with 9 bases sitting between them. CDR3 sequence reads: CSVGPDPNYGYTF. In nucleotides, the CDR3 is TGCAGCGTTGGCCCAGACCCTAACTATGGCTACACCTTC. Complete variable domain (other parts from reference TRBV29-1 and TRBJ1-2): SAVISQKPSRDICQRGTSLTIQCQVDSQVTMMFWYRQQPGQSLTLIATANQGSEATYESGFVIDKFPISRPNLTFSTLTVSNMSPEDSSIYLCSVGPDPNYGYTFGSGTRLTVV.

V and J are TRBV11-2 and TRBJ2-1; 7 bases are a match to TRBD1. The CDR3 is 15 residues long. Germline loops: CDR1 SGHAT, CDR2 FQNNGV. V trimming: 6 bases; J trimming: 9 bases; junction bases outside the gene matches: 14. Here the CDR3 DNA reads TGTGCCAGCAGTAAAGGAACAGGGGTTTGGAGTGAGCAGTTCTTC. Translating it yields CASSKGTGVWSEQFF. Using reference TRBV11-2 and TRBJ2-1 for the parts outside the CDR3, the full variable domain is EAGVAQSPRYKIIEKRQSVAFWCNPISGHATLYWYQQILGQGPKLLIQFQNNGVVDDSQLPKDRFSAERLKGVDSTLKIQPAKLEDSAVYLCASSKGTGVWSEQFFGPGTRLTVL.

This clone appeared once. The chain couples TRBV5-6 to TRBJ2-1; TRBD2 matches 9 bases. The CDR3 is made up of 16 amino acids. Trimming removed 1 base from V and 1 base from J; junction bases left unmatched: 3. Germline CDR1 and CDR2: SGHDT and YYEEEE. The CDR3 nucleotides are TGTGCCAGCAGCTTGCTAGCGGGACCTTCCTACAATGAGCAGTTCTTC. The encoded protein is CASSLLAGPSYNEQFF.

The chain employs TRBV2 and TRBJ2-7, with D possibly matching TRBD2 (7 bases). CDR1 is SNHLY and CDR2 is FYNNEI in the germline V gene. The CDR3 sequence is 15 residues long. Deletions cut 1 base from V and 5 bases from J, with 15 bases between. The CDR3 DNA follows: TGTGCCAGCAGTGAAGGTGGCGGGGGCTTCGACGAGCAGTACTTC. The encoded protein is CASSEGGGGFDEQYF.

The rearrangement uses TRBV28 and TRBJ1-1, with TRBD1 as a possible D gene (5 bases). Trimming shortened V by 3 bases and J by 4 bases, and 12 bases separated the two germline ends. CDR1 and CDR2 (germline): MDHEN, SYDVKM. The CDR3 consists of 14 residues. This CDR3 is CASSFFSGGTEAFF. DNA of the CDR3: TGTGCCAGCAGTTTTTTTTCCGGGGGCACTGAAGCTTTCTTT.

The chain has TRBV10-2 and TRBJ1-2, with D possibly TRBD1 on 6 matching bases. The V and J ends lost 7 bases and 7 bases respectively, with 13 bases between them. Per germline, CDR1 WSHSY and CDR2 SAAADI. This CDR3 region has 12 residues. CDR3 coding DNA: TGCGCCAGCAAGGACAGCTTGGCTGGCTACACCTTC. It translates to CASKDSLAGYTF.

The rearrangement links TRBV7-2 to TRBJ2-2; 9 nucleotides line up with TRBD1. CDR3 length: 17 residues. Trimming took 1 base from V and 4 from J; bases not matched to a gene: 7. From germline, CDR1 is SGHTA and CDR2 FQGNSA. The CDR3: CASSLETGGVVTGELFF. For the CDR3, the DNA is TGTGCCAGCAGCTTAGAAACAGGGGGCGTCGTCACCGGGGAGCTGTTTTTT.

The chain recombines TRBV28 with TRBJ1-6; 7 bases are shared with TRBD1. V trimming: 1 base; J trimming: 1 base; junction bases outside the gene matches: 7. The V gene's germline CDR1 is MDHEN and CDR2 SYDVKM. This CDR3 has 18 amino acids. The CDR3 coding sequence is TGTGCCAGCAGTTTATACAGTAGGGGGCCATCCTATAATTCACCCCTCCACTTT. Its protein is CASSLYSRGPSYNSPLHF.